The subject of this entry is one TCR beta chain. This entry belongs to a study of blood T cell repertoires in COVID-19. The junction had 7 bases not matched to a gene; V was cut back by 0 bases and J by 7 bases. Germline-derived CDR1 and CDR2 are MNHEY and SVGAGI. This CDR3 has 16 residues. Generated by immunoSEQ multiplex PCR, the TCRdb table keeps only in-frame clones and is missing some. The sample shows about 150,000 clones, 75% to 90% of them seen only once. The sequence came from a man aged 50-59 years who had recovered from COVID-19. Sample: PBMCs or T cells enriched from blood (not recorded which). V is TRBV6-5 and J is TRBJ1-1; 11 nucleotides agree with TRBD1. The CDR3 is CASSYSSPGTGGEAFF. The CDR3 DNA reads TGTGCCAGCAGTTACTCGTCCCCCGGGACAGGGGGTGAAGCTTTCTTT.